This T cell receptor beta chain comes out of a study of blood T cell repertoires in COVID-19. Study-wide context: There were acute and convalescent COVID-19 samples, and they came from the United States, Italy and Spain. T cells, B-cell-depleted T cells, or PBMCs provided the cDNA or gDNA that served as material.

The germline gives CDR1 SSHAT, CDR2 FNYEAQ (reference sequence). The CDR3 spans 15 residues. To note about this clone: Sequence at one end of the junction differs from germline and may be a read error.

Authors' analysis steps: The authors estimated nucleated cell counts from reference gene primer amplification. The table came from immunoSEQ multiplex PCR; TCRdb's copy has only in-frame clones and leaves some out. From that table come the V and J calls and clone size; the DNA was used to work out D and trimming. The sample yields over 110,000 clones, roughly 82% seen once. The chain has TRBV7-7 and TRBJ2-3, with 10 bases fitting TRBD2. The receptor comes from a man of 80 years or more with acute or convalescent COVID-19. The source material was peripheral blood. In DNA form, the CDR3 reads TGTGCTAGCAGCCGGACTAGCGGAAGCACAGATACGCAGTATTTT. Protein: CASSRTSGSTDTQYF.